The rows below give T cell receptor beta chains drawn from one sample of a study of blood T cells in healthy people across ages. MiXCR, applied by TCRdb to the 5' RACE reads, yields one record per CDR3 protein. The data show about 1.6 million distinct CDR3 sequences, roughly 32% seen once. The source material was blood. Every receptor here comes from a woman under 40 in good health. The CDR3 runs from the conserved cysteine through the conserved F or W.

v_gene	j_gene	CDR3aa
TRBV20-1	TRBJ1-1	CSARDPWRSSEAFF
TRBV9	TRBJ2-5	CASSVEVAGGEETQYF
TRBV7-7	TRBJ2-2	CATAGVTGELFF
TRBV20-1	TRBJ2-7	CSAQLAANYEQYF
TRBV20-1	TRBJ2-2	CSAPYLAGANTGELFF
TRBV7-2	TRBJ2-7	CASSLVADTGYEQYF
TRBV3-1	-	CASSQGDRYEQYF
TRBV20-1	TRBJ2-1	CSATRTSGSMSEQFF
TRBV6-2/TRBV6-3	TRBJ2-7	CASSSRGPGSYEQCF
TRBV20-1	TRBJ2-4	CSAHGSGGNIQYF
TRBV20-1	TRBJ2-7	CSAISIPVYEQYF
TRBV28	TRBJ2-7	CASSLRRDSSGPPSYEQYF
TRBV12-3/TRBV12-4	TRBJ1-5	CASKGGTNQPQHF
TRBV28	-	CVSSSGQGPYEQYF
TRBV12-3/TRBV12-4	TRBJ2-7	CASRKQGTYEQYF
TRBV5-6	TRBJ1-1	CASSLAPLGEAFF
TRBV28	TRBJ1-2	CTSSRQGSPSNYGYTF
TRBV27	TRBJ2-3	CASTPLAGGNADTQYF
TRBV6-2/TRBV6-3	TRBJ2-5	CASRTSQETQYF
TRBV4-1	TRBJ2-3	CASSQATGPGGTDTQYF
TRBV11-2	TRBJ2-1	CASSLVLGGRLNEQFF
TRBV2	TRBJ2-2	CASSPSGGFGELFF
TRBV3-1	TRBJ2-1	CASRGGGYDNEQFF
TRBV6-5	TRBJ2-5	CASNYQVHDGRLQETHYF
TRBV7-9	TRBJ1-2	CASSLEGQGLSYGYTF
TRBV10-3	TRBJ2-3	CAISESTLDQTDAQYF
TRBV7-2	TRBJ2-5	CASSFIAGLETQYF
TRBV29-1	TRBJ2-7	CSVETGTGSYEQYF
TRBV2	TRBJ2-3	CASSAGFSGGFKADTQYF
TRBV15	TRBJ2-5	CATSGHPTGGTQYF
TRBV4-2	TRBJ2-1	CASSYSIRDVTYNEQFF
TRBV20-1	TRBJ2-5	CSARDPNNQETQYF
TRBV4-1	TRBJ1-2	CASSQGRGGRANYGYTF
TRBV10-3	TRBJ2-5	CAISEFNQETQYF
TRBV20-1	TRBJ2-3	CSAIGSGRHADTQYF
TRBV4-2	TRBJ2-5	CASSQDTGTGGETQYF
TRBV20-1	TRBJ2-4	CSARDGGRDYERYF
TRBV10-1	TRBJ1-1	CARSESAGATEAFF
TRBV7-8	TRBJ1-2	CASSLDFAEGIYGYTF
TRBV20-1	TRBJ2-7	CSARGGGGYEQYF
TRBV7-3	TRBJ2-7	CASSLTPGDAYEQYF
TRBV6-1	-	CASSETPGTGAIEQYF
TRBV20-1	TRBJ2-1	CSARIGGYNEQFF
TRBV12-3/TRBV12-4	TRBJ1-4	CASSPAGIREKLFF
TRBV29-1	TRBJ1-2	CSVESKGGDGYTF